This T cell receptor beta chain emerged from a study of cytomegalovirus exposure and HLA in healthy donors. On the study more broadly: The same platform was used for the roughly 120 validation repertoires as for the 666 first-cohort repertoires, as reported in a later analysis.

The study's findings and limits: Cytomegalovirus association was listed for around 180 TCR beta chains. There were a few CMV-associated chains whose specificity for CMV antigens was confirmed in vitro.

This table comes from immunoSEQ multiplex PCR, and its TCRdb copy is limited to in-frame clones, with some not included. The data contain 100,000 to 150,000 clones, around 90% of them singletons. Comment on this clone: The antigen is undetermined.

In germline, CDR1 is SQVTM, CDR2 ANQGSEA. This CDR3 has 12 amino acids. Trimming left V 1 base short and J 6 bases short, with 9 bases between. The sequence came from a woman aged 18-29 years in good health and CMV-seronegative. The chain is built from TRBV29-1 and TRBJ1-2; D perhaps matches TRBD1 (5 bases). The specimen sequenced was PBMCs. CDR3 loop: CSVEAGKDGYTF. For the CDR3, the DNA is TGCAGCGTTGAAGCAGGGAAGGATGGCTACACCTTC.